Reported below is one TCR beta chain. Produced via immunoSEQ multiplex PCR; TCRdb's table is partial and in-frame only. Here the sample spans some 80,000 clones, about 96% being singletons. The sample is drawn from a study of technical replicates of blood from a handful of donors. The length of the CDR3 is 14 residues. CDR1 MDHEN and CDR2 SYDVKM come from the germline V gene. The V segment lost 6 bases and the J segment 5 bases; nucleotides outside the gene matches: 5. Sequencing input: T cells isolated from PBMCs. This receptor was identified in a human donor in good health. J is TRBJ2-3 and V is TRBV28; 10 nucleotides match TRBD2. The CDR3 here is CASSRTSGKDTQYF. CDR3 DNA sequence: TGTGCCAGCAGCCGGACTAGCGGAAAAGATACGCAGTATTTT.